This TCR beta chain emerged from a study of cytomegalovirus exposure and HLA in healthy donors. Findings of the study overall: The sole available immune exposure information was CMV serostatus. In an earlier analysis, productive rearrangement rates for most beta V segments clustered near 87% or 30%.

This clone has only one observation. As yet, its antigen is unknown. It was with 60 Vbeta and 13 Jbeta primers that the PCR ran. The table came from immunoSEQ multiplex PCR; TCRdb's copy has only in-frame clones and leaves some out. The top ten clones hold 2% to 3% of a sample with around 110,000 clones, more than 70% of them seen once. The receptor's source is a man aged 18 to 29 in good health and CMV-seronegative. Sequencing used PBMCs.

CDR3 DNA sequence: TGTGCCAGCACCGGAAGTGGGGGAGGCTATGGCTACACCTTC. It codes for CASTGSGGGYGYTF. This chain joins TRBV6-5 and TRBJ1-2; D might be TRBD1 (5 bases). Germline loops: CDR1 MNHEY, CDR2 SVGAGI. V was clipped by 7 bases and J by 4 bases, with 16 bases between them. The CDR3 covers 14 residues.